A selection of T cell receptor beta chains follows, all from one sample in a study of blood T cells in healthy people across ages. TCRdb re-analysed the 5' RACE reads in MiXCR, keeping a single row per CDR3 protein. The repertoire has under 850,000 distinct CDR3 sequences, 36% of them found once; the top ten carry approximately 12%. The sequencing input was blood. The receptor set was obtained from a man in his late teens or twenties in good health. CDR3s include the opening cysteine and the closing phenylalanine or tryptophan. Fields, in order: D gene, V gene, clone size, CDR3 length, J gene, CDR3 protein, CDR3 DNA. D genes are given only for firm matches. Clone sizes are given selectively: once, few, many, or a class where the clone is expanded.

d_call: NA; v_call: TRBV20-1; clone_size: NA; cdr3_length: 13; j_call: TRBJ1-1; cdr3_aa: CSASRGINTEAFF; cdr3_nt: TGCAGTGCTAGTAGGGGAATTAACACTGAAGCTTTCTTT
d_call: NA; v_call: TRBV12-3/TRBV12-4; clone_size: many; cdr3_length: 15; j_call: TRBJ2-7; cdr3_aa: CASSLSTGPPYEQYF; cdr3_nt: TGTGCCAGCAGTTTAAGTACAGGCCCACCCTACGAGCAGTACTTC
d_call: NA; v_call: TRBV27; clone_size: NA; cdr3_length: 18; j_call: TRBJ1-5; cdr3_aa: CASSLRATGTASNQPQHF; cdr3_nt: TGTGCCAGCAGTTTGCGCGCTACAGGGACCGCTAGCAATCAGCCCCAGCATTTT
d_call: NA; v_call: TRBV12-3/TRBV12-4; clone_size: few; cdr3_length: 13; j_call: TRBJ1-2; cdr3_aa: CASRPRGFYGYTF; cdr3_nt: TGTGCCAGCAGACCTAGGGGTTTCTATGGCTACACCTTC
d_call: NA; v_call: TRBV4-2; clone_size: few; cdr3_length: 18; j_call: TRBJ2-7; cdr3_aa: CASSQELWGLADSYEQYF; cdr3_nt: TGTGCCAGCAGCCAAGAACTCTGGGGGCTAGCGGATTCCTACGAGCAGTACTTC
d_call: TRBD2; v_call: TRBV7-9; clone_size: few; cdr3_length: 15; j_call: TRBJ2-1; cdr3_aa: CASRSRGGVMNEQFF; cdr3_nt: TGTGCCAGCAGATCTCGCGGGGGAGTGATGAATGAGCAGTTCTTC
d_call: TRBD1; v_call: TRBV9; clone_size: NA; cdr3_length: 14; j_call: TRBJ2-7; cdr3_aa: CASSDPDRGYEQYF; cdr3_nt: TGTGCCAGCAGTGACCCGGACAGGGGCTACGAGCAGTACTTC
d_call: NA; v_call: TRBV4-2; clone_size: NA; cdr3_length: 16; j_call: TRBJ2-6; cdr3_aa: CASSQLKGTGANVLTF; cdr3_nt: TGTGCCAGCAGCCAGTTAAAGGGGACTGGGGCCAACGTCCTGACTTTC
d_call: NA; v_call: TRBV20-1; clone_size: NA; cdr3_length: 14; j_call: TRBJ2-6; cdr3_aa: CSAPKMGGANVLTF; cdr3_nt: TGCAGTGCCCCTAAGATGGGGGGGGCCAACGTCCTGACTTTC
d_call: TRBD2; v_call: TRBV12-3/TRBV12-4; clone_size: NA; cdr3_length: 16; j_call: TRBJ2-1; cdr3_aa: CASSSYTSGYDNEQFF; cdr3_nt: TGTGCCAGCAGTTCCTACACTAGCGGGTATGACAATGAGCAGTTCTTC
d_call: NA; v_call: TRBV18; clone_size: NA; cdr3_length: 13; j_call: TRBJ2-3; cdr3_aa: CASSLTRADTQYF; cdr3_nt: TGTGCCAGCTCATTAACTAGGGCGGATACGCAGTATTTT
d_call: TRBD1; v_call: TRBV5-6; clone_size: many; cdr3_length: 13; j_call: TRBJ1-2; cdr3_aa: CASSQQGSYGYTF; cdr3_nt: TGTGCCAGCAGTCAACAGGGGTCCTATGGCTACACCTTC
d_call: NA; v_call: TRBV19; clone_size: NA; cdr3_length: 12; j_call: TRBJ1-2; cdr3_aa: CASSIAGNGYTF; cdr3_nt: TGTGCCAGTAGTATCGCAGGGAATGGCTACACCTTC
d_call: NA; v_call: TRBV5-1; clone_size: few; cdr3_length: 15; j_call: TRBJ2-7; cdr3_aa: CASSFDPNRGDEQYF; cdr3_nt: TGCGCCAGCAGCTTCGACCCTAATCGTGGCGATGAGCAGTACTTC
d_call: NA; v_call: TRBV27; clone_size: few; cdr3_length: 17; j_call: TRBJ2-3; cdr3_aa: CASSLYSGQLSTDTQYF; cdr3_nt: TGTGCCAGCAGTTTATACTCCGGACAGTTAAGCACAGATACGCAGTATTTT
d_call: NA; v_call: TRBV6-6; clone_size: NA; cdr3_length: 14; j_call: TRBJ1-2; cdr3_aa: CASSYVEGFYGYTF; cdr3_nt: TGTGCCAGCAGTTACGTGGAGGGGTTCTATGGCTACACCTTC
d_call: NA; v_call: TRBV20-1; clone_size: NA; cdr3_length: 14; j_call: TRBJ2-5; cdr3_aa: CSARFAELQGTQYF; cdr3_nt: TGCAGTGCTAGATTTGCTGAACTCCAAGGGACCCAGTACTTC
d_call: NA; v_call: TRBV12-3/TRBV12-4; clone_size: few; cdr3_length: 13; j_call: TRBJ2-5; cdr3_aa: CASSRDLIETQYF; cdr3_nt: TGTGCCAGCAGCCGGGACTTGATAGAGACCCAGTACTTC
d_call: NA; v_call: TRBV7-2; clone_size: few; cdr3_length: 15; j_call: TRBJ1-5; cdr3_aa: CASSLEPYSNQPQHF; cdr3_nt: TGTGCCAGCAGCTTAGAGCCCTATAGCAATCAGCCCCAGCATTTT
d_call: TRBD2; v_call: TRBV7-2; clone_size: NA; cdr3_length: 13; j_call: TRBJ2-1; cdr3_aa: CASSNGLANEQFF; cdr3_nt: TGTGCCAGCAGCAACGGACTAGCTAATGAGCAGTTCTTC
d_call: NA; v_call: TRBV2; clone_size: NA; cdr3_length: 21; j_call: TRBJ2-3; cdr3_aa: CASSGAHRDVGLPRSTDTQYF; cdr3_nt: TGTGCCAGCAGTGGCGCCCACCGGGACGTGGGTTTACCTCGCAGCACAGATACGCAGTATTTT
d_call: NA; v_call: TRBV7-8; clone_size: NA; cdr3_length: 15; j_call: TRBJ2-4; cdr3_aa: CASSPAFLAKNIQYF; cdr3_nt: TGTGCCAGCAGCCCCGCCTTCCTAGCCAAAAACATTCAGTACTTC
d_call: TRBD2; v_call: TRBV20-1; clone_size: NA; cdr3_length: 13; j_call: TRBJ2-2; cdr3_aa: CSASSGHTGELFF; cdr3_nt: TGCAGTGCTAGTAGCGGGCACACCGGGGAGCTGTTTTTT
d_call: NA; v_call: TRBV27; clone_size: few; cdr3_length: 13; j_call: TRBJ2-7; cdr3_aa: CASSPSEDYEQYF; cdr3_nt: TGTGCCAGCAGTCCTTCGGAGGACTACGAGCAGTACTTC
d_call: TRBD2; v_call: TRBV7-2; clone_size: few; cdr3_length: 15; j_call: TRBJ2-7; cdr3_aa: CASRTGTSGSYEQYF; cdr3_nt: TGTGCCAGCAGGACGGGGACTAGCGGGTCCTACGAGCAGTACTTC
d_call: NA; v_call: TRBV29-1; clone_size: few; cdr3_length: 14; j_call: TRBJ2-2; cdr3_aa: CSVGQNMNTGELFF; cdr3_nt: TGCAGCGTCGGACAGAATATGAACACCGGGGAGCTGTTTTTT
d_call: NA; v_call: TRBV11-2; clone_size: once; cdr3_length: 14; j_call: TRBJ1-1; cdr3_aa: CADREGFRGTEAFF; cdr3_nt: TGTGCCGACCGAGAGGGCTTCCGGGGTACTGAAGCTTTCTTT
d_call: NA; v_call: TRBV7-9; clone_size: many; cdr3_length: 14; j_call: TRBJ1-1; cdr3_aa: CASSFDMINTEAFF; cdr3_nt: TGTGCCAGCAGCTTTGACATGATCAACACTGAAGCTTTCTTT
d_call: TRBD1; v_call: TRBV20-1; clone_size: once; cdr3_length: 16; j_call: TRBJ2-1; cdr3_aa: CSARKGTGGTYNEQFF; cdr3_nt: TGCAGTGCTAGAAAGGGAACAGGGGGCACCTACAATGAGCAGTTCTTC
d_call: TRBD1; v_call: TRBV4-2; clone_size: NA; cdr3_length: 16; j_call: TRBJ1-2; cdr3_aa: CASSQDLGRQGYGYTF; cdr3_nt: TGTGCCAGCAGCCAAGATTTAGGTAGACAGGGATATGGCTACACCTTC
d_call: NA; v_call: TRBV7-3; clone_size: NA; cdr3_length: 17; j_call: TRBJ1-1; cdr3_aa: CASSLNGGMGMNTEAFF; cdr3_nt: TGTGCCAGCAGCTTAAATGGAGGGATGGGGATGAACACTGAAGCTTTCTTT
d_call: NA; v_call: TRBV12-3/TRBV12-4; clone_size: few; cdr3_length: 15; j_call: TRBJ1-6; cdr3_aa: CASSLEGTRNSPPHF; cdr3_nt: TGTGCCAGCAGTTTAGAGGGCACCCGGAATTCACCCCCCCACTTT
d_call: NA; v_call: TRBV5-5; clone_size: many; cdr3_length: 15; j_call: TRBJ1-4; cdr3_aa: CASSPGASANEKLFF; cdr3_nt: TGTGCCAGCAGTCCAGGGGCGTCGGCTAATGAAAAACTGTTTTTT
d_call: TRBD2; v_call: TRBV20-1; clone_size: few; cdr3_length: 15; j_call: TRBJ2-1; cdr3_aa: CSASAASGFLGEQFF; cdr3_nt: TGCAGTGCTAGTGCGGCTAGCGGTTTTCTCGGAGAGCAGTTCTTC
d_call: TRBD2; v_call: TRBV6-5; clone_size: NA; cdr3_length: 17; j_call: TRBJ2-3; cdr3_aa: CASSYSGLAGGSDTQYF; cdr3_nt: TGTGCCAGCAGTTACTCGGGACTAGCGGGGGGAAGTGATACGCAGTATTTT
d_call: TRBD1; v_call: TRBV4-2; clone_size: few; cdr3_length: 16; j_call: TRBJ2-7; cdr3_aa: CASSQGETGLYDEQYF; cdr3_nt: TGTGCCAGCAGCCAAGGCGAGACAGGGCTTTACGACGAGCAGTACTTC
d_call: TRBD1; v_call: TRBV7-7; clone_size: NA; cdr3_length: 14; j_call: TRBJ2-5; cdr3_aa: CASSRTGVKETQYF; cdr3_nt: TGTGCCAGCAGCCGTACAGGGGTTAAAGAGACCCAGTACTTC
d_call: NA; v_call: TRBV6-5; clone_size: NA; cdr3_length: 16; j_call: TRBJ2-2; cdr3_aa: CASRPVSRLNTGELFF; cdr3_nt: TGTGCCAGCAGGCCGGTCTCGAGGCTGAACACCGGGGAGCTGTTTTTT
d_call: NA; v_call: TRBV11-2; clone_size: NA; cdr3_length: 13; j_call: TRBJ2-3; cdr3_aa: CAGTRDSTDTQYF; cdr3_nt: TGTGCCGGGACAAGGGACAGCACAGATACGCAGTATTTT
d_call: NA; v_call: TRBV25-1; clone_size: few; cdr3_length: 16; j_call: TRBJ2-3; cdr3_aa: CASSDRRDLNTDTQYF; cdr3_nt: TGTGCCAGCAGTGACCGCCGGGACTTAAACACAGATACGCAGTATTTT
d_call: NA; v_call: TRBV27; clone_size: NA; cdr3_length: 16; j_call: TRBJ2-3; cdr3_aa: CASRPPGLGRTDTQYF; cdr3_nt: TGTGCCAGCAGGCCCCCGGGACTGGGCCGCACAGATACGCAGTATTTT
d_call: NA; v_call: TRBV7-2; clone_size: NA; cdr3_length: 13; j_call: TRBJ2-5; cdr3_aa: CASSWGGQETQYF; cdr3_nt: TGTGCCAGCAGCTGGGGCGGTCAAGAGACCCAGTACTTC
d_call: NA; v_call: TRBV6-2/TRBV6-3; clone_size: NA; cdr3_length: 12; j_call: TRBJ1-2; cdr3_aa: CASRDQGGGYTF; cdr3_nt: TGTGCCAGCAGGGACCAGGGCGGTGGCTACACCTTC
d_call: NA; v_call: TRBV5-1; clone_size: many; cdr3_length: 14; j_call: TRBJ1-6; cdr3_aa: CASSLSNPGAPLHF; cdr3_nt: TGCGCCAGCAGCTTGTCCAACCCGGGGGCACCCCTCCACTTT
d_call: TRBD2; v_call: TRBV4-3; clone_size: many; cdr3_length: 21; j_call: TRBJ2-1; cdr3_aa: CASSQDLGLAGGLFSYNEQFF; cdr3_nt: TGCGCCAGCAGCCAAGACCTTGGACTAGCGGGGGGGCTTTTCTCCTACAATGAGCAGTTCTTC
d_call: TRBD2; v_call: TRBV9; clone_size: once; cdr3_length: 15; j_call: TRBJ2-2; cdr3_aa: CASSVLAGHTGELFF; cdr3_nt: TGTGCCAGCAGCGTACTAGCGGGACACACCGGGGAGCTGTTTTTT
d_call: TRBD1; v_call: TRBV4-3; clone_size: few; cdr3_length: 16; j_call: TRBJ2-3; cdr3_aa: CASSQGTGRKLDTQYF; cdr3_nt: TGCGCCAGCAGCCAGGGGACAGGGCGTAAACTGGATACGCAGTATTTT
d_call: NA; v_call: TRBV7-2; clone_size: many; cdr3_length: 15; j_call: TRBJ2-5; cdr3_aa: CASSLRSQTQETQYF; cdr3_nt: TGTGCCAGCAGCTTGAGATCACAGACTCAAGAGACCCAGTACTTC
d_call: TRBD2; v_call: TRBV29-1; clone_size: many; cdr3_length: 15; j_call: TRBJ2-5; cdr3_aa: CSVGPSGRSKETQYF; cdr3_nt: TGCAGCGTTGGGCCGAGCGGGAGGAGTAAAGAGACCCAGTACTTC
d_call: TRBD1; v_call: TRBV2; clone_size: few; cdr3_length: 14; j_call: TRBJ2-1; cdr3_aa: CASRDIRGSNEQFF; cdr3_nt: TGTGCCAGTCGTGACATCAGGGGGTCCAATGAGCAGTTCTTC
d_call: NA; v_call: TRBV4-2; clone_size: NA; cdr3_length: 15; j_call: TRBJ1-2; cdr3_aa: CASSQDRQGSYGYTF; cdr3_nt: TGTGCCAGCAGCCAAGATAGGCAGGGTAGCTATGGCTACACCTTC
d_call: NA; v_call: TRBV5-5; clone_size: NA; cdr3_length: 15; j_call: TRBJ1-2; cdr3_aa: CTSSLAHRANYGYTF; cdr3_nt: TGTACCAGCAGCTTGGCACATAGAGCTAACTATGGCTACACCTTC
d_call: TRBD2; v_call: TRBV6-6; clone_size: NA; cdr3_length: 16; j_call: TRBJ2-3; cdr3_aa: CASSYRGVHNTDTQYF; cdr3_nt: TGTGCCAGCAGTTACCGGGGGGTCCACAACACAGATACGCAGTATTTT
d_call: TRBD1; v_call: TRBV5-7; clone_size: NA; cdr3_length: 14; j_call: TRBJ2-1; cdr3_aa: CARNCRTGDNEQFF; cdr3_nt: TGTGCCCGCAACTGCCGGACAGGGGACAATGAGCAGTTCTTC
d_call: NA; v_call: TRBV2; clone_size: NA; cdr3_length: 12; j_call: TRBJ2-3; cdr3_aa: CASRANIDTQYF; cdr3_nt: TGTGCCAGCAGGGCAAACATAGATACGCAGTATTTT
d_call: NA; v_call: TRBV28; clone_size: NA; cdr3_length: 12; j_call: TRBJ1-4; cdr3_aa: CASSLTFEKLFF; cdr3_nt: TGTGCCAGCAGCCTGACCTTCGAAAAACTGTTTTTT
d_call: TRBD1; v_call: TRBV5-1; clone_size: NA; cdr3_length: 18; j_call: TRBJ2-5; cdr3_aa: CASSLADRGSFVQETQYF; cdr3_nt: TGCGCCAGCAGCTTGGCCGACAGGGGATCGTTCGTTCAGGAGACCCAGTACTTC
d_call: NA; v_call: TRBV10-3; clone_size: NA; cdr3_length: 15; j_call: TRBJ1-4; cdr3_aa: CAISESAGYNEKLFF; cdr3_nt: TGTGCCATCAGTGAGTCGGCGGGGTATAATGAAAAACTGTTTTTT
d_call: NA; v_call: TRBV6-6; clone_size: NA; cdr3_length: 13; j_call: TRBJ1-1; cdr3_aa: CASTGPAATEAFF; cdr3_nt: TGTGCCAGCACGGGGCCCGCGGCCACTGAAGCTTTCTTT